One and the same sample provided the 14 T cell receptor beta chains below, sequenced in a study of cytomegalovirus exposure and HLA in healthy donors. Vbeta (60) and Jbeta (13) primers were used in the PCR. Some clones are missing from TCRdb's copy, which holds only in-frame ones; the method was immunoSEQ multiplex PCR. The sample has 100,000 to 130,000 clones; under 80% are singletons. Sequencing input: PBMCs. The receptors derive from a middle-aged woman in good health and CMV-seropositive.

V gene TRBV6-5 combines with J gene TRBJ2-6; 7 nucleotides align to TRBD2. V was clipped by 6 bases and J by 3 bases; unmatched bases: 5. CDR3 size: 15 residues. Germline CDR1 reads MNHEY; CDR2 reads SVGAGI. The CDR3 sequence: CASSNPGGGANVLTF. Written as DNA, the CDR3 is TGTGCCAGCAGCAACCCGGGGGGTGGGGCCAACGTCCTGACTTTC.

This clone was counted a few times. The chain is built from TRBV6-1 and TRBJ2-3; 8 bases map to TRBD2. Germline V gene data show CDR1 as MNHNS and CDR2 as SASEGT. Trimming removed 0 bases from V and 2 bases from J; junction bases left unmatched: 4. The CDR3 runs 16 residues. Here the CDR3 DNA reads TGTGCCAGCAGTGAAGCGGCGGGGGGTTACACAGATACGCAGTATTTT. Its protein is CASSEAAGGYTDTQYF.

The chain is built from TRBV6-4 and TRBJ2-2; 9 bases line up with TRBD2. CDR3 length: 14 amino acids. V was clipped by 6 bases and J by 3 bases; unmatched bases: 2. Per the germline V gene, CDR1 is MRHNA and CDR2 is SNTAGT. CDR3 DNA: TGTGCCAGCAGGGAGCGGGGGGACACCGGGGAGCTGTTTTTT. This sequence encodes CASRERGDTGELFF.

This sequence joins TRBV6-5 and TRBJ2-5; no firm D call. There are 15 residues in the CDR3. Trimming removed 0 bases at V and 4 bases at J, with 12 bases between. CDR1 MNHEY and CDR2 SVGAGI come from the germline V gene. The CDR3 sequence is CASSYSSSGGETQYF. CDR3 bases: TGTGCCAGCAGTTACTCCTCATCTGGCGGAGAGACCCAGTACTTC.

This chain connects TRBV12-5 to TRBJ2-1, with D maybe TRBD1 (5 bases). Trimming took off 8 bases at V and 1 base at J, with 12 bases between the two ends. The CDR3 length is 14 residues. CDR1 is LGHNT, CDR2 FRNRAP, per germline. This CDR3 is CASRKAGSYNEQFF. Here the CDR3 DNA reads TGTGCTAGTAGGAAGGCAGGGTCCTACAATGAGCAGTTCTTC.

By share, this clone counts as medium-sized. The chain couples TRBV11-2 to TRBJ2-1; D is perhaps TRBD1 (6 bases). This CDR3 has 12 amino acids. Germline CDR1 reads SGHAT; CDR2 reads FQNNGV. The germline V and J ends were trimmed by 0 bases and 11 bases, with 8 bases remaining between them. This chain's CDR3 is CASSLDGGKQFF. As DNA, the CDR3 is TGTGCCAGCAGCTTAGATGGGGGCAAGCAGTTCTTC.

This clone was picked up a small number of times. The chain uses TRBV5-8 and TRBJ1-5, with a possible D match to TRBD1 (6 bases). CDR1 is SGHTS, CDR2 YDEGEE, per germline. Trimming pared 4 bases from V and 5 bases from J, leaving 10 bases between. This CDR3 has 13 residues. DNA for the CDR3: TGTGCCAGCAGCCCCGACAGGTATCAGCCCCAGCATTTT. Protein: CASSPDRYQPQHF.

This chain joins TRBV2 and TRBJ1-1; D gene unclear. The V end lost 2 bases, the J end lost 1 base, and 8 bases lay between the germline ends. The CDR3 runs to 14 residues. Germline V gives CDR1 SNHLY, CDR2 FYNNEI. The CDR3 here is CASSENQENTEAFF. CDR3 sequence (DNA): TGTGCCAGCAGTGAAAATCAGGAGAACACTGAAGCTTTCTTT. The whole variable domain, remainder taken from reference TRBV2 and TRBJ1-1, is EPEVTQTPSHQVTQMGQEVILRCVPISNHLYFYWYRQILGQKVEFLVSFYNNEISEKSEIFDDQFSVERPDGSNFTLKIRSTKLEDSAMYFCASSENQENTEAFFGQGTRLTVV.

This chain connects TRBV10-2 to TRBJ1-3, with TRBD1 matching over 7 bases. V dropped 8 bases and J dropped 7; count of bases not matched to a gene: 5. The CDR3 loop spans 12 amino acids. CDR1 and CDR2 (germline): WSHSY, SAAADI. The DNA of the CDR3 is TGCGCCAGCCAGGGGGACGGCAACACCATATATTTT. It encodes CASQGDGNTIYF.

This chain uses TRBV6-5 with TRBJ2-7; TRBD1 agrees at 9 bases. Germline V gene lookup returns CDR1 MNHEY and CDR2 SVGAGI. The CDR3 runs to 14 residues. After removal of 6 bases from V and 4 bases from J, the junction contained 7 bases not matched to a gene. The CDR3 sequence: CASSRYRGPYEQYF. DNA of the CDR3: TGTGCCAGCAGCAGGTACAGGGGGCCTTACGAGCAGTACTTC.

J is TRBJ1-6 and V is TRBV30, with D hard to call. The germline CDR1 and CDR2 sequences are GTSNPN and SVGIG (reference sequence). V lost 4 bases to trimming and J lost 6 bases, with 13 bases between them. The CDR3 has 14 amino acids. CDR3 amino acids: CAWTPTGSNSPLHF. DNA of the CDR3: TGTGCCTGGACTCCTACCGGGTCTAATTCACCCCTCCACTTT.

DNA of the CDR3: TGTGCCAGCAGCTTAGTTGTTTCGGGGGGCGGGTATACGCAGTATTTT. Translating gives CASSLVVSGGGYTQYF. The J gene is TRBJ2-3, the V gene TRBV11-2, with TRBD2 as a possible D gene (7 bases). In germline, CDR1 is SGHAT, CDR2 FQNNGV. The CDR3 totals 16 residues. Trimming took off 1 base at V and 7 bases at J, with 18 bases between the two ends.

This chain joins TRBV2 and TRBJ1-1; no firm D call. Germline loops: CDR1 SNHLY, CDR2 FYNNEI. Trimming removed 4 bases at V and 1 base at J, with 10 bases between. The length of the CDR3 is 14 residues. In DNA form, the CDR3 reads TGTGCCAGCAGTGGGATTACAGCGAACACTGAAGCTTTCTTT. As protein: CASSGITANTEAFF.

This clone was seen just once. V usage is TRBV2 and J usage is TRBJ2-5; tentatively, D is TRBD2 (6 bases). The CDR3 is made up of 13 amino acids. The germline gives CDR1 SNHLY, CDR2 FYNNEI. V was clipped by 6 bases and J by 2 bases, with 10 bases between them. CDR3 DNA sequence: TGTGCCAGCAGCTTCCGGGAGCAAGAGACCCAGTACTTC. It encodes CASSFREQETQYF.